The present T cell receptor beta chain was sequenced within a study of blood T cell repertoires in COVID-19. Study details: Donors in the United States, Italy and Spain gave samples during acute or convalescent COVID-19.

Data came from immunoSEQ multiplex PCR; TCRdb stores just in-frame clones and leaves some out. Of tens of thousands of clones in the sample, about 90% are singletons; the top ten hold under 8.5%. Patients in Seattle were enrolled during active infection, then followed longitudinally. This TCR came from a man aged 18-30 years with COVID-19, enrolled during active disease. The sequenced sample was peripheral blood.

In nucleotides, the CDR3 is TGCGCCAGCAGCCAAGATGGTCAGGGCTCCACCCTCAGCTACACCTTC. Translated, it gives CASSQDGQGSTLSYTF. This chain uses TRBV4-3 with TRBJ1-2; D perhaps matches TRBD1 (5 bases). V lost 0 bases, J lost 9 bases, and 20 bases lay in between. The germline CDR1 and CDR2 sequences are LGHNA and YSLEER. The CDR3 has 16 amino acids.